The table lists the clone carrying this TCR beta chain with a few counts. Its antigen is currently unknown. In germline, CDR1 is SGDLS, CDR2 YYNGEE. V gave up 5 bases and J gave up 0 bases, with 17 bases separating them. This CDR3 region has 17 residues. The data stem from a study of blood T cells in healthy people across ages. Background on the study: About one barcoded beta molecule was captured per two T cells (by template switching).

The use of a sample-barcoded 5' primer and a J-beta primer mix characterized a second PCR of roughly 6 to 12 cycles. Each sample yielded at least 3 million CDR3-containing paired-end reads. Each CDR3 protein is one row after TCRdb ran MiXCR on the 5' RACE reads. The table shows over 500,000 distinct CDR3 sequences, with 40% to 65% occurring only once. Study observations and caveats: Per-million-T-cell TCR beta diversity fell roughly linearly with age.

This receptor was taken from a woman of 80 years or more in good health. The chain combines TRBV9 with TRBJ2-2; maybe TRBD2 (5 bases). Sequenced input: blood. CDR3 in amino acids: CASRRGEGPSNTGELFF. The CDR3 DNA reads as TGTGCCAGCAGGCGAGGTGAGGGCCCATCGAACACCGGGGAGCTGTTTTTT.